The 21 T cell receptor beta chains below were found in one sample sequenced in a study of shared T cell receptors in the human thymus. Method: immunoSEQ multiplex PCR; TCRdb's copy keeps in-frame clones and lacks some. The data hold almost 550,000 clones, with 75% to 85% observed a single time. This same sample was also taken into another study, of human thymus T cells.

Sequences were obtained from thymocytes. These receptors were taken from a boy less than two years old with a congenital heart defect.

This clone has only one observation. CDR3 in amino acids: CASSLDGRGEQYF. CDR3 bases: TGTGCCAGCAGCTTAGATGGAAGGGGCGAGCAGTACTTC. The J gene is TRBJ2-7, the V gene TRBV11-3; perhaps TRBD1 as D (5 bases). Germline V gene sequence: CDR1 SGHNT, CDR2 YENEEA. Trimming removed 0 bases from V and 6 bases from J, with 9 bases in between. CDR3 length equals 13 residues.

This chain links TRBV2 with TRBJ1-2, with D maybe TRBD1 (5 bases). Germline V CDR1 and CDR2: SNHLY, FYNNEI. The CDR3 spans 12 residues. V lost 11 bases and J 7 bases, leaving 17 bases between the germline ends. CDR3 coding DNA: TGTGCCCGACAGCCGTATCAAGCTGGCTACACCTTC. Its protein product is CARQPYQAGYTF.

The genes are TRBV28 and TRBJ1-5; D is perhaps TRBD1 (6 bases). Germline lookup yields CDR1 MDHEN and CDR2 SYDVKM. This CDR3 has 15 amino acids. V was clipped by 4 bases and J by 0 bases, with 10 bases between them. CDR3 nucleotides: TGTGCCAGCAGTTGGACAGACCATAGCAATCAGCCCCAGCATTTT. This encodes CASSWTDHSNQPQHF.

This clone was picked up one time. The gene calls are TRBV28 and TRBJ1-5; D is possibly TRBD1 (5 bases). CDR1 MDHEN and CDR2 SYDVKM come from the germline V gene. CDR3 length equals 17 residues. The V end lost 2 bases, the J end lost 7 bases, and 21 bases lay between the germline ends. The CDR3 DNA sequence: TGTGCCAGCAGTTTACCCAGGGCCGGATACGCGAGGCAGCCCCAGCATTTT. Amino acid sequence: CASSLPRAGYARQPQHF. Based on the CDR3 plus reference TRBV28 and TRBJ1-5, the full variable domain is DVKVTQSSRYLVKRTGEKVFLECVQDMDHENMFWYRQDPGLGLRLIYFSYDVKMKEKGDIPEGYSVSREKKERFSLILESASTNQTSMYLCASSLPRAGYARQPQHFGDGTRLSIL.

This clone was observed a few times. V and J are TRBV6-5 and TRBJ2-7; 11 bases line up with TRBD2. The CDR3 has 16 amino acids. Losses at the gene ends were 0 bases for V and 4 bases for J; bases not matched to a gene: 5. Germline V gene lookup returns CDR1 MNHEY and CDR2 SVGAGI. The CDR3: CASSYSQASGRYEQYF. CDR3 sequence (DNA): TGTGCCAGCAGTTACTCTCAGGCTAGCGGGAGGTACGAGCAGTACTTC.

The rearrangement uses TRBV19 and TRBJ2-7; possible D gene TRBD1, 6 bases. The CDR3 sequence is 14 residues long. Deletions cut 3 bases from V and 1 base from J, with 10 bases between. Germline CDR1 LNHDA, CDR2 SQIVND (reference sequence). The CDR3 DNA sequence: TGTGCCAGTAGTATGACAGGCACTTCCTACGAGCAGTACTTC. It yields the protein CASSMTGTSYEQYF.

The rearrangement uses TRBV1 and TRBJ2-2; whether TRBD2, the table's D call, matches the DNA was not checked. TRBV1 is a known pseudogene. The CDR3 has 18 residues. In nucleotides, the CDR3 is TGCACCAGCAGCCAAGATACTAAGGCTAGAGTTAACACCGGGGAGCTGTTTTTT. This sequence encodes CTSSQDTKARVNTGELFF.

This chain links TRBV28 with TRBJ2-5, with D possibly matching TRBD1 (5 bases). Germline CDR1 reads MDHEN; CDR2 reads SYDVKM. The V gene lost 3 bases and the J gene lost 5 bases, with 16 bases spanning the gap. The CDR3 consists of 15 residues. The CDR3 protein is CASSFGRESRETQYF. The CDR3 DNA reads as TGTGCCAGCAGTTTCGGCAGGGAAAGTCGGGAGACCCAGTACTTC.

The CDR3 region is CASSPVLAGTRDEQYF. CDR3 coding DNA: TGTGCCAGCTCACCAGTACTAGCGGGTACCCGGGACGAGCAGTACTTC. This chain uses TRBV18 with TRBJ2-7; 9 bases align to TRBD2. The CDR3 totals 16 residues. Germline CDR1 is KGHSH and CDR2 is LQKENI. The V and J ends lost 2 bases and 5 bases, in that order; junction bases with no gene match: 10. Full variable domain (remainder filled in from reference TRBV18 and TRBJ2-7): NAGVMQNPRHLVRRRGQEARLRCSPMKGHSHVYWYRQLPEEGLKFMVYLQKENIIDESGMPKERFSAEFPKEGPSILRIQQVVRGDSAAYFCASSPVLAGTRDEQYFGPGTRLTVT.

The chain is built from TRBV28 and TRBJ2-7, with 10 bases lining up with TRBD1. Germline V gives CDR1 MDHEN, CDR2 SYDVKM. V gave up 2 bases and J gave up 7 bases; unmatched junction bases: 14. The CDR3 extends over 17 amino acids. The CDR3 region is CASSLGTRDRGQGEQYF. CDR3 DNA sequence: TGTGCCAGCAGTTTAGGCACGCGAGACAGGGGGCAAGGGGAGCAGTACTTC. The full variable domain, in which reference TRBV28 and TRBJ2-7 provide the parts outside the CDR3, is DVKVTQSSRYLVKRTGEKVFLECVQDMDHENMFWYRQDPGLGLRLIYFSYDVKMKEKGDIPEGYSVSREKKERFSLILESASTNQTSMYLCASSLGTRDRGQGEQYFGPGTRLTVT.

The rearrangement joins TRBV28 to TRBJ1-5; weak D call: TRBD1 (6 bases). The CDR3 loop spans 15 amino acids. With 7 bases removed from V and 4 bases from J, the gap between germline ends came to 17 bases. CDR1 and CDR2 from the germline V gene are MDHEN and SYDVKM. In DNA form, the CDR3 reads TGTGCCAGCATTCTGGGGGCAGTTAAGAATCAGCCCCAGCATTTT. Protein sequence: CASILGAVKNQPQHF.

The rearrangement joins TRBV14 to TRBJ2-5; D perhaps matches TRBD1 (5 bases). The V gene's germline CDR1 is SGHDN and CDR2 FVKESK. Trimming pared 0 bases from V and 3 bases from J, leaving 5 bases between. The CDR3 covers 13 residues. The CDR3, as DNA: TGTGCCAGCAGCCAAGACAGGGAAGAGACCCAGTACTTC. Translating it yields CASSQDREETQYF.

The chain employs TRBV5-1 and TRBJ2-3, with 7 bases matching TRBD2. After removal of 1 base from V and 1 base from J, the junction contained 18 bases not matched to a gene. This CDR3 spans 20 amino acids. Germline loops: CDR1 SGHRS, CDR2 YFSETQ. Here the CDR3 reads CASSLLGRKWRETRTDTQYF. The CDR3 DNA follows: TGCGCCAGCAGCTTGCTTGGCCGCAAATGGCGGGAGACTCGCACAGATACGCAGTATTTT.

The rearrangement links TRBV13 to TRBJ2-7, with D possibly matching TRBD2 (5 bases). The germline V gene encodes CDR1 PRHDT and CDR2 FYEKMQ (reference sequence). Trimming shortened V by 5 bases and J by 0 bases, and 14 bases separated the two germline ends. The CDR3 is 15 amino acids. The CDR3: CASSPREHISYEQYF. CDR3 bases: TGTGCCAGCAGCCCCCGGGAACATATCTCCTACGAGCAGTACTTC.

This chain links TRBV28 with TRBJ1-4; D perhaps matches TRBD1 (5 bases). Trimming left V 6 bases short and J 0 bases short, with 14 bases between. This CDR3 region has 16 residues. Germline V CDR1 and CDR2: MDHEN, SYDVKM. The CDR3 bases are TGTGCCAGCAGCCGCCCGGGGGTCGCAACTAATGAAAAACTGTTTTTT. This gives the protein CASSRPGVATNEKLFF.

The chain employs TRBV5-6 and TRBJ2-1; TRBD2 matches at 8 bases. CDR1 is SGHDT and CDR2 is YYEEEE in the germline V gene. The CDR3 is 18 amino acids. The trim removed 1 base at V and 0 bases at J, leaving 9 bases unmatched. For the CDR3, the DNA is TGTGCCAGCAGCTTGCCTCGACTAGCGCAAGACTCCTACAATGAGCAGTTCTTC. Translation gives CASSLPRLAQDSYNEQFF.

About this clone itself: Other DNA sequences from this sample encode an identical CDR3 as well. The rearrangement links TRBV29-1 to TRBJ2-7; 8 bases match TRBD1. V shed 1 base and J 4 bases; nucleotides not matched to a gene: 3. Germline lookup yields CDR1 SQVTM and CDR2 ANQGSEA. The CDR3 covers 13 residues. The CDR3 nucleotides are TGCAGCGTTGAAGGGCAGGGGGCTTACGAGCAGTACTTC. It encodes CSVEGQGAYEQYF.

This clone was seen a handful of times. This sequence joins TRBV11-1 and TRBJ2-2; TRBD2 matches 7 bases. CDR1 is SGHAT, CDR2 FQDESV, per germline (reference sequence). The CDR3 contains 16 residues. V was pared by 5 bases and J by 5 bases, with 11 bases of the junction left unmatched. CDR3 loop: CASSKGERGRTGELFF. Here the CDR3 DNA reads TGTGCCAGCAGCAAAGGAGAGCGGGGACGAACCGGGGAGCTGTTTTTT.

The chain couples TRBV28 to TRBJ2-5; 7 positions match TRBD2. The junction had 7 bases not matched to a gene; V was cut back by 2 bases and J by 4 bases. Germline values: CDR1 MDHEN, CDR2 SYDVKM. CDR3 length: 15 amino acids. The CDR3 coding sequence is TGTGCCAGCAGTTTAACCGCGGGAGCAGGAGAGACCCAGTACTTC. Protein sequence: CASSLTAGAGETQYF.

The V and J genes are TRBV14 and TRBJ2-5; D gene unclear. The CDR3 runs to 13 residues. Trimming pared 2 bases from V and 6 bases from J, leaving 10 bases between. The germline CDR1 and CDR2 sequences are SGHDN and FVKESK. CDR3 amino acids: CASSQPPYQTQYF. The CDR3 DNA is TGTGCCAGCAGCCAACCACCCTACCAGACCCAGTACTTC. The whole variable domain, filled in from reference TRBV14 and TRBJ2-5, reads EAGVTQFPSHSVIEKGQTVTLRCDPISGHDNLYWYRRVMGKEIKFLLHFVKESKQDESGMPNNRFLAERTGGTYSTLKVQPAELEDSGVYFCASSQPPYQTQYFGPGTRLLVL.

The chain is built from TRBV27 and TRBJ1-1; TRBD1 matches 8 bases. The germline CDR1 and CDR2 sequences are MNHEY and SMNVEV (reference sequence). V shed 2 bases and J 3 bases; nucleotides not matched to a gene: 5. This CDR3 has 15 amino acids. The CDR3 DNA reads as TGTGCCAGCAGTTTAAGACAGGGGCCTCACACTGAAGCTTTCTTT. Its translation: CASSLRQGPHTEAFF.